This T cell receptor (beta chain) is drawn from a study of blood T cell repertoires in COVID-19. About the research overall: The samples span acute and convalescent COVID-19 from the United States, Italy and Spain. The analysed material was cDNA or gDNA that came from T cells, B-cell-depleted T cells, or PBMCs.

Per the original methods: How many nucleated cells were present was estimated from reference gene primer amplification. TCRdb's table, derived via immunoSEQ multiplex PCR, lists solely in-frame clones and lacks some. That table is the source of V, J and clone size, and D and trimming were worked out from the DNA. This table holds 300,000 to 400,000 clones, 85% to 90% found once. Germline V gene lookup returns CDR1 SEHNR and CDR2 FQNEAQ (reference sequence). The CDR3 consists of 17 residues. V gave up 5 bases and J gave up 1 base; unmatched junction bases: 5. This receptor was identified in a woman aged 50 to 65 with active or convalescent COVID-19. This sequence joins TRBV7-9 and TRBJ2-2; 12 bases line up with TRBD2. Sequencing input: peripheral blood. CDR3 nucleotides: TGTGCCAGCAGCCCTCCGGGACTAGCGGGGAACACCGGGGAGCTGTTTTTT. The encoded protein is CASSPPGLAGNTGELFF.